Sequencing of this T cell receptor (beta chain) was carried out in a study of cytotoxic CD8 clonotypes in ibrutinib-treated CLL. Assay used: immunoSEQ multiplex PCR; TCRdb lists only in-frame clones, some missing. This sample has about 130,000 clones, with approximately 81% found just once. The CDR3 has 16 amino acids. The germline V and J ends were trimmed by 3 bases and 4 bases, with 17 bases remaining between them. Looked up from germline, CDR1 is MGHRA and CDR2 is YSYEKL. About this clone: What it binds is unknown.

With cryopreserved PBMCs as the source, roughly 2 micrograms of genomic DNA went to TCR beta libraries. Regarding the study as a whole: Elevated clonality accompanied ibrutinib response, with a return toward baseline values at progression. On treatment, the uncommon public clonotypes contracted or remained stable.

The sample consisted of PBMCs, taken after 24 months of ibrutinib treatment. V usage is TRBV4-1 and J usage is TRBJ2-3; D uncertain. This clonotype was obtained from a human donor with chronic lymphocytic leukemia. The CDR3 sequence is CASSQAFAEAPDTQYF. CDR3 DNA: TGCGCCAGCAGCCAGGCCTTTGCCGAGGCCCCAGATACGCAGTATTTT.